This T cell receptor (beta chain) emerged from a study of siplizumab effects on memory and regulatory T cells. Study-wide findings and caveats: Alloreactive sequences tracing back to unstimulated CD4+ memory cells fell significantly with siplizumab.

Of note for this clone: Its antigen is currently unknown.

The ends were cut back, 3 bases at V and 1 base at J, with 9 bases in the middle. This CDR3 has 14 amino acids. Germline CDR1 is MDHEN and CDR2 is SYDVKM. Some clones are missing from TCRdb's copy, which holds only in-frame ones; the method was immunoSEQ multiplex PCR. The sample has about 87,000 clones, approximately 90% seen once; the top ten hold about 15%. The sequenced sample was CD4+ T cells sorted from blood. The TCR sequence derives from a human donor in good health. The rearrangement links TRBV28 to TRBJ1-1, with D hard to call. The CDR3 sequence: CASSLFTGNTEAFF. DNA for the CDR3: TGTGCCAGCAGTTTGTTTACGGGGAACACTGAAGCTTTCTTT.